This T cell receptor (beta chain) emerged from a study of blood T cell repertoires in COVID-19. Using immunoSEQ multiplex PCR, the repertoire was profiled, and TCRdb retains in-frame clones only, with some absent. The data show around 160,000 clones, with around 83% seen just once and roughly 0.95% held by the top ten. J lost 4 bases, V lost 5 bases, and 6 bases had no gene match. The CDR3 sequence is 14 residues long. Germline CDR1 reads MNHEY; CDR2 reads SVGAGI. This TCR was sampled from a man between 18 and 29 years old with acute or convalescent COVID-19. The sequenced material came from peripheral blood. The chain is built from TRBV6-5 and TRBJ1-1; 8 bases are shared with TRBD1. As DNA, the CDR3 is TGTGCCAGCAGTCCGGACAGGGAGGCCACTGAAGCTTTCTTT. This gives the protein CASSPDREATEAFF.